The T cell receptor beta chain under discussion was sequenced for a study of vaccination and CD4 T cells after COVID-19. Background on the study: Overlapping spike peptides of SARS-CoV-2, HCoV-NL63, HCoV-OC43 and HCoV-229E were used, and cells were stimulated with them.

Noted treatment: roughly nine-day PBMC culture with coronavirus spike peptide pools or control peptides (ViraFEST assay). Trimming stripped 3 bases from V and 0 bases from J, with 0 bases between. The CDR3 spans 13 residues. CDR1 is SGHTA, CDR2 FQGNSA, per germline. The Oncomine TCR Beta short-read assay was what sequenced the DNA obtained from cultured CD4+ T cells. Via MiXCR, TCRdb re-called the PCR reads, giving one row per CDR3 protein. The sample holds 15,000 or so distinct CDR3 sequences, 30% seen once. This clonotype has just a few counts. Its antigen is unknown. Source material: cultured CD4+ T cells from blood. The sequence derives from a human donor with COVID-19. The chain carries TRBV7-2 and TRBJ2-6, with unresolved D. In nucleotides, the CDR3 is TGTGCCAGCAGCTTCTCTGGGGCCAACGTCCTGACTTTC. It translates to CASSFSGANVLTF.